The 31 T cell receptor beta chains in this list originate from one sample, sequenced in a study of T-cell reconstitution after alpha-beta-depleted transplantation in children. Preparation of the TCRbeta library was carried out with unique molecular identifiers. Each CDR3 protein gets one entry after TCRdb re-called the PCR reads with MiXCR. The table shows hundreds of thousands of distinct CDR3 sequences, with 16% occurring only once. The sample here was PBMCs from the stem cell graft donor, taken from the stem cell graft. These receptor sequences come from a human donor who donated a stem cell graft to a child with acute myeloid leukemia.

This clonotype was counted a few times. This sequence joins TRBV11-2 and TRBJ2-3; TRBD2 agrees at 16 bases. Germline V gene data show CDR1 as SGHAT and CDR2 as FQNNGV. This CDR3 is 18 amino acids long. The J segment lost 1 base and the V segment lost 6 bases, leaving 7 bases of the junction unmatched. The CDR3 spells CASRGTSGGGSRTDTQYF. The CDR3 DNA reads TGTGCCAGCAGGGGGACTAGCGGGGGGGGATCGCGCACAGATACGCAGTATTTT.

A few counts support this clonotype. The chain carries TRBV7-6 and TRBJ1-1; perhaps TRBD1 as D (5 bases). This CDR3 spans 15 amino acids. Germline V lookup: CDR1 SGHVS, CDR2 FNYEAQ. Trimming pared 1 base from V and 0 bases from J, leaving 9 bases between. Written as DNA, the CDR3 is TGTGCCAGCAGCTTAGGACTGGGGCTGAACACTGAAGCTTTCTTT. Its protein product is CASSLGLGLNTEAFF.

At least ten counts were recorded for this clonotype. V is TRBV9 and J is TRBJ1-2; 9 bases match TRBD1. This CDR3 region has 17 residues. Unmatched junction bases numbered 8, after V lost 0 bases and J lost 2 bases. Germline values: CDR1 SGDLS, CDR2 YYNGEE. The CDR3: CASSVVTSDRGNYGYTF. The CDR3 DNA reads TGTGCCAGCAGCGTAGTGACCTCGGACAGGGGAAACTATGGCTACACCTTC.

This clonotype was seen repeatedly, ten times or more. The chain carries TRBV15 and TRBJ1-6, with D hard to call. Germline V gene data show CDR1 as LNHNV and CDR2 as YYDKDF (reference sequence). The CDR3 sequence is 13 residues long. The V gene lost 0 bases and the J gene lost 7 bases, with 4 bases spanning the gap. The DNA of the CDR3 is TGTGCCACCAGCAGAGAACCGAATTCACCCCTCCACTTT. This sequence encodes CATSREPNSPLHF.

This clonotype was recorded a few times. CDR3 in DNA: TGTGCCAGCAGCTTATTCGCGGGGGGAGTCGAGACCCAGTACTTC. This codes for CASSLFAGGVETQYF. The gene calls are TRBV7-2 and TRBJ2-5; 8 positions match TRBD2. Germline CDR1 is SGHTA and CDR2 is FQGNSA. The ends lost 2 bases at V and 5 bases at J; junction bases unmatched: 7. The CDR3 length is 15 residues.

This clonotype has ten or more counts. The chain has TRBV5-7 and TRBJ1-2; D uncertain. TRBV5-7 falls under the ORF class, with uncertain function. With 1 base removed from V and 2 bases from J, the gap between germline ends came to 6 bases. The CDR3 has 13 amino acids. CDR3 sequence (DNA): TGTGCCAGCAGCTTGCAGAAAAACTATGGCTACACCTTC. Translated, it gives CASSLQKNYGYTF.

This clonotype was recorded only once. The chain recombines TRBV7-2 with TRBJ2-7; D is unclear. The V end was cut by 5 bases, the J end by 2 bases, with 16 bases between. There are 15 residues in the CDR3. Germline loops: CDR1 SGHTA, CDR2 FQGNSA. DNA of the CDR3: TGTGCCAGCAGCCCCAGACATCATACCCCCTACGAGCAGTACGTC. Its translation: CASSPRHHTPYEQYV.

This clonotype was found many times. CDR3 sequence reads: CASSLWWEQFF. DNA for the CDR3: TGTGCCAGCAGTTTATGGTGGGAGCAGTTCTTC. The rearrangement uses TRBV12-3 or TRBV12-4 and TRBJ2-1; D gene uncertain. V lost 2 bases and J 10 bases, leaving 6 bases between the germline ends. The CDR3 runs 11 residues.

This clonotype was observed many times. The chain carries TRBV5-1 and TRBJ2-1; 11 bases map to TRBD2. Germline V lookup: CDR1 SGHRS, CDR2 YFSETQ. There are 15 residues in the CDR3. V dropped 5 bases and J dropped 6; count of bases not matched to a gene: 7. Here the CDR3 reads CASRGGLAGGNEQFF. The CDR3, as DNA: TGCGCCAGCAGAGGAGGGCTAGCGGGGGGCAATGAGCAGTTCTTC. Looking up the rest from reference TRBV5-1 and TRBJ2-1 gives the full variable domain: KAGVTQTPRYLIKTRGQQVTLSCSPISGHRSVSWYQQTPGQGLQFLFEYFSETQRNKGNFPGRFSGRQFSNSRSEMNVSTLELGDSALYLCASRGGLAGGNEQFFGPGTRLTVL.

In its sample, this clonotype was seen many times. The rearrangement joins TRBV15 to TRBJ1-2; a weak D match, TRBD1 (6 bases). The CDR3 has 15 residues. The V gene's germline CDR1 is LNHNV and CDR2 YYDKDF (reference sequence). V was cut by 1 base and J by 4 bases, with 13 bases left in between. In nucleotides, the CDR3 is TGTGCCACCAGCAGAGGGGTTGAGGGGGGCTATGGCTACACCTTC. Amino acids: CATSRGVEGGYGYTF.

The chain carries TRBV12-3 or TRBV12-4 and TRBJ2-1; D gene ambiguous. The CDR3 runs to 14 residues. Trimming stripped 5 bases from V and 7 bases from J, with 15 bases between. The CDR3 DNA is TGTGCCAGCAGTCCCCTCCGAACTGAAAATGAGCAGTTCTTC. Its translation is CASSPLRTENEQFF.

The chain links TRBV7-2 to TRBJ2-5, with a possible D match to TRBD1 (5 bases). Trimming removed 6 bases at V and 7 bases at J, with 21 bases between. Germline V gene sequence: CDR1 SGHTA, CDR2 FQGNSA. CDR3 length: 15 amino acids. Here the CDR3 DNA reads TGTGCCAGCAGTCCCGCTTCAGGGATTATTGTGACCCAGTACTTC. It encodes CASSPASGIIVTQYF.

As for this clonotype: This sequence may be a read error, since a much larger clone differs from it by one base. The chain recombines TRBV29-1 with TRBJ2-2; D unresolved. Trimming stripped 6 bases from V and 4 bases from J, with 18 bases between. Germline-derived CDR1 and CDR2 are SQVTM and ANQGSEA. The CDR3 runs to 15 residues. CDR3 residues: CSVDKPDPSTGELFF. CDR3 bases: TGCAGCGTAGACAAACCGGACCCAAGCACCGGGGAGCTGTTTTTT.

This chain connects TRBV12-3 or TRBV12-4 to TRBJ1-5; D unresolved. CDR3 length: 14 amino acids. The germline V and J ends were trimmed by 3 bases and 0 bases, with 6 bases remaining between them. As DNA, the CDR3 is TGTGCCAGCAGTTTGCAGTTTAGCAATCAGCCCCAGCATTTT. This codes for CASSLQFSNQPQHF.

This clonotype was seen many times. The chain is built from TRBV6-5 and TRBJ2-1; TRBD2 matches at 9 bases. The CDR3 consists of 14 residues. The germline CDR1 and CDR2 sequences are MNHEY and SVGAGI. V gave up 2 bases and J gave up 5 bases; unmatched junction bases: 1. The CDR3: CASSYPSGDNEQFF. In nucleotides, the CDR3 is TGTGCCAGCAGTTACCCTAGCGGGGACAATGAGCAGTTCTTC.

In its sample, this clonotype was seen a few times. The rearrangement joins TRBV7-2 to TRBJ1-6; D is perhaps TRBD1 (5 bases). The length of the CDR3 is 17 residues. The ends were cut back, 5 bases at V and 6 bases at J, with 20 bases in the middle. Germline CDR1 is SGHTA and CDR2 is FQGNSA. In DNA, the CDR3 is TGTGCCAGCAGCCCATTGTCTAGACAGAGGCTTAATTCACCCCTCCACTTT. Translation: CASSPLSRQRLNSPLHF.

The CDR3 sequence is CRATGGSEQYF. CDR3 in DNA: TGCAGAGCGACAGGGGGGAGCGAGCAGTACTTC. The chain joins TRBV20-1 to TRBJ2-7; TRBD1 aligns across 9 bases. The CDR3 has 11 residues. The V gene's germline CDR1 is DFQATT and CDR2 SNEGSKA (reference sequence).

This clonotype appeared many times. The CDR3 region is CASSLALSTGELFF. The CDR3 nucleotides are TGTGCCAGCAGCTTGGCGTTAAGCACCGGGGAGCTGTTTTTT. This chain joins TRBV5-5 and TRBJ2-2, with D unclear. Germline assignment: CDR1 SGHKS and CDR2 YYEKEE (reference sequence). This CDR3 is 14 amino acids long. Deletions cut 0 bases from V and 4 bases from J, with 7 bases between.

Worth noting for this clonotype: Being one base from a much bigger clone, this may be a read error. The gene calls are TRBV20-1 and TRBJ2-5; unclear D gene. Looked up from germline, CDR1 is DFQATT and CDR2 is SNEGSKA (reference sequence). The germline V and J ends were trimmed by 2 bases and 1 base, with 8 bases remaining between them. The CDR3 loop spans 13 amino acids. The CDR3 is CSARSPSQETQYF. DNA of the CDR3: TGCAGTGCTAGAAGCCCCAGCCAAGAGACCCAGTACTTC.

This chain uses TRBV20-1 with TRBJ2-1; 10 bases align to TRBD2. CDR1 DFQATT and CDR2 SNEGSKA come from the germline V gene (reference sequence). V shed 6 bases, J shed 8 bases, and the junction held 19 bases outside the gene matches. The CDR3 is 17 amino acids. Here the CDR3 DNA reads TGCAGTGCCCGTACTAGCGGGGCGACCCCTAACCTATATGAGCAGTTCTTC. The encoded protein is CSARTSGATPNLYEQFF.

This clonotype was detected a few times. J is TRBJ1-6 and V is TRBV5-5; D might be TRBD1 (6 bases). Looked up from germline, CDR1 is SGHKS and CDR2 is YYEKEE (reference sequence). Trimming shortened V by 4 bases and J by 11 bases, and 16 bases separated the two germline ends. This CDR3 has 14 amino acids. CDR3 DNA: TGTGCCAGCAGCACGCGCAGGGGTGGGGCACCCCTCCACTTT. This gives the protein CASSTRRGGAPLHF.

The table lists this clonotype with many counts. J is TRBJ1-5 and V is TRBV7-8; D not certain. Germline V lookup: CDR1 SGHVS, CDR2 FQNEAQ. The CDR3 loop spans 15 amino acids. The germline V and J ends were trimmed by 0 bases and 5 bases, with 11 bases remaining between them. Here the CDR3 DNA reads TGTGCCAGCAGCTTAGCGTCGGGGAAGGATCAGCCCCAGCATTTT. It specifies CASSLASGKDQPQHF. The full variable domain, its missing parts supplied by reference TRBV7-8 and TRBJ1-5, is GAGVSQSPRYKVAKRGQDVALRCDPISGHVSLFWYQQALGQGPEFLTYFQNEAQLDKSGLPSDRFFAERPEGSVSTLKIQRTQQEDSAVYLCASSLASGKDQPQHFGDGTRLSIL.

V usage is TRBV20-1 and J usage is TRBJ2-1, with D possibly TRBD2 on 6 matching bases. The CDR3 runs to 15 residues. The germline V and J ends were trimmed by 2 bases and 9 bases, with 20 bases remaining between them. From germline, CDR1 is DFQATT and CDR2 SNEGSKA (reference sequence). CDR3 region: CSARPPGERTFEQFF. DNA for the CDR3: TGCAGTGCTAGACCTCCGGGAGAAAGGACGTTTGAGCAGTTCTTC.

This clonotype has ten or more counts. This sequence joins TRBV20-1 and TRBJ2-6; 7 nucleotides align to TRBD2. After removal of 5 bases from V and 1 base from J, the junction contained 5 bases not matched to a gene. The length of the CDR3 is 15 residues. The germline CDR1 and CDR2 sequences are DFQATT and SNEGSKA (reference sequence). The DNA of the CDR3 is TGCAGTGCTGGGACCGGGGGGTCTGGGGCCAACGTCCTGACTTTC. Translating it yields CSAGTGGSGANVLTF.

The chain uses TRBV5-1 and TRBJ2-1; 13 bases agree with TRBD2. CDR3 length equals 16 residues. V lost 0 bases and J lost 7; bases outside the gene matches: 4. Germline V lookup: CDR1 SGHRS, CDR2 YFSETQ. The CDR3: CASSLATSGGENEQFF. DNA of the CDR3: TGCGCCAGCAGCTTGGCCACTAGCGGGGGGGAGAATGAGCAGTTCTTC.

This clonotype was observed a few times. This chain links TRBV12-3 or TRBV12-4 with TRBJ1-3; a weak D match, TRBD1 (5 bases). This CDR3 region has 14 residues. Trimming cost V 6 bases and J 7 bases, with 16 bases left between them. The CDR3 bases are TGTGCCAGCAGGTCCCATAACAGGCGTAACACCATATATTTT. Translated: CASRSHNRRNTIYF.

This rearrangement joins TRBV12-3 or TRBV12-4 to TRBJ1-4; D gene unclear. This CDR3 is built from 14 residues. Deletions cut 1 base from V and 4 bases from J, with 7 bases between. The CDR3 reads CASSLGAHNEKLFF. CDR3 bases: TGTGCCAGCAGTTTAGGGGCCCATAATGAAAAACTGTTTTTT.

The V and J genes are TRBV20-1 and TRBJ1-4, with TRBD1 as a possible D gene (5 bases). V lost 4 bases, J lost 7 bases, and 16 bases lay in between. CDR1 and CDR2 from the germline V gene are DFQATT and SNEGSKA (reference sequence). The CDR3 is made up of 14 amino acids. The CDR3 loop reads CSANLVGRGEKLFF. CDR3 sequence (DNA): TGCAGTGCTAATTTAGTGGGACGGGGTGAAAAACTGTTTTTT.

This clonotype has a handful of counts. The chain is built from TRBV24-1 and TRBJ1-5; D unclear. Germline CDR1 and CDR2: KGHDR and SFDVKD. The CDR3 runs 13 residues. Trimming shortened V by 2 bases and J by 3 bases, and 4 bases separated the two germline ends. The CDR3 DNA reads TGTGCCACCAGTGATTCCAACAATCAGCCCCAGCATTTT. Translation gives CATSDSNNQPQHF.

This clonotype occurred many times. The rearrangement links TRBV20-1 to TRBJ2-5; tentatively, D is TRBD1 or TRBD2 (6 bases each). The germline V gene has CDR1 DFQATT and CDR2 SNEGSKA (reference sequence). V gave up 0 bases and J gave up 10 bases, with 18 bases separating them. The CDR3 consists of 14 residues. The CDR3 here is CSAREETNEGGQYF. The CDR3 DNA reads TGCAGTGCTAGAGAAGAAACTAATGAGGGGGGCCAGTACTTC.

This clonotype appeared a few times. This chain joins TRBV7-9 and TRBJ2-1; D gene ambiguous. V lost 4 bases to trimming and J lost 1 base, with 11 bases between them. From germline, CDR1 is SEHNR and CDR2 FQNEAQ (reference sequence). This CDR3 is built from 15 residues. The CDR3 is CASSSPATSYNEQFF. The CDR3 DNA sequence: TGTGCCAGCAGCTCTCCGGCAACGTCCTACAATGAGCAGTTCTTC. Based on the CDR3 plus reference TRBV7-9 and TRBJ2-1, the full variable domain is DTGVSQNPRHKITKRGQNVTFRCDPISEHNRLYWYRQTLGQGPEFLTYFQNEAQLEKSRLLSDRFSAERPKGSFSTLEIQRTEQGDSAMYLCASSSPATSYNEQFFGPGTRLTVL.